The 8 T cell receptor beta chains listed next were all sequenced from one sample in a study of Ad26.COV2.S vaccination and SARS-CoV-2 variants. Assay used: immunoSEQ multiplex PCR; TCRdb lists only in-frame clones, some missing. The table records roughly 510,000 clones, 70% to 90% of them present only once. Treatment of the sample: approximately 18 received Ad26.COV2.S at low or high dose, single or two shots; 5 received placebo; per-sample allocation not given. Day 63 following the first vaccine or placebo injection was when the samples were taken. This sample comprised peripheral blood, obtained in a trial of Ad26.COV2.S vaccine versus placebo. The receptor set was obtained from a person aged 18-60 years who received the Ad26.COV2.S COVID-19 vaccine or a placebo.

This rearrangement joins TRBV9 to TRBJ2-5; TRBD1 aligns across 10 bases. Germline CDR1 SGDLS, CDR2 YYNGEE. The CDR3 totals 14 residues. J gave up 5 bases and V 3 bases, and 4 bases lay outside the gene matches. This chain's CDR3 is CASSARTGGETQYF. DNA of the CDR3: TGTGCCAGCAGCGCGCGGACAGGGGGGGAGACCCAGTACTTC. The full variable domain, its missing parts supplied by reference TRBV9 and TRBJ2-5, is DSGVTQTPKHLITATGQRVTLRCSPRSGDLSVYWYQQSLDQGLQFLIQYYNGEERAKGNILERFSAQQFPDLHSELNLSSLELGDSALYFCASSARTGGETQYFGPGTRLLVL.

This clone was found once. The chain employs TRBV29-1 and TRBJ2-1, with TRBD2 identical over 7 bases. Trimming removed 4 bases from V and 7 bases from J; junction bases left unmatched: 13. Germline CDR1 is SQVTM and CDR2 is ANQGSEA. The CDR3 contains 15 residues. CDR3 protein: CSVGGVGTTRNEQFF. The CDR3 DNA is TGCAGCGTTGGAGGAGTGGGGACTACTCGAAATGAGCAGTTCTTC.

V and J are TRBV9 and TRBJ2-1; D is undetermined. The V end was cut by 0 bases, the J end by 6 bases, with 13 bases between. Germline V gene data show CDR1 as SGDLS and CDR2 as YYNGEE. The CDR3 is made up of 15 amino acids. Written as DNA, the CDR3 is TGTGCCAGCAGCGTAGCTGTGAGTAGCCCCAATGAGCAGTTCTTC. As protein: CASSVAVSSPNEQFF.

The CDR3 DNA sequence: TGCGCCAGCAGCCAACAGTTAACACAAGAGACCCAGTACTTC. As protein: CASSQQLTQETQYF. The chain couples TRBV4-3 to TRBJ2-5; no clear D gene. Trimming shortened V by 2 bases and J by 2 bases, and 9 bases separated the two germline ends. Germline loops: CDR1 LGHNA, CDR2 YSLEER. This CDR3 is 14 amino acids long.

The V and J genes are TRBV28 and TRBJ1-5, with unresolved D. The CDR3 totals 15 residues. Germline lookup yields CDR1 MDHEN and CDR2 SYDVKM. Trimming took 8 bases from V and 2 from J, leaving 16 bases between them. The CDR3 DNA reads TGTGCCAGCTCCGATACAGTGGCGGGCAATCAGCCCCAGCATTTT. Amino acid sequence: CASSDTVAGNQPQHF.

The gene calls are TRBV30 and TRBJ1-6, with 7 bases fitting TRBD1. Germline V gene lookup returns CDR1 GTSNPN and CDR2 SVGIG (reference sequence). This CDR3 spans 14 amino acids. After removal of 2 bases from V and 9 bases from J, the junction contained 7 bases not matched to a gene. The chain's CDR3 is CAWSIRAGGSPLHF. The CDR3 bases are TGTGCCTGGAGTATCCGGGCAGGGGGTTCACCCCTCCACTTT.

The chain carries TRBV4-1 and TRBJ2-1; the D gene is possibly TRBD2 (6 bases). V lost 1 base, J lost 1 base, and 8 bases lay in between. CDR1 and CDR2 (germline): MGHRA, YSYEKL. CDR3 length: 15 amino acids. Here the CDR3 reads CASSQGGTSYNEQFF. The DNA for the CDR3 is TGCGCCAGCAGCCAAGGAGGGACTTCCTACAATGAGCAGTTCTTC.

The V gene is TRBV19, the J gene TRBJ2-7; 9 bases line up with TRBD1. V shed 5 bases, J shed 3 bases, and the junction held 5 bases outside the gene matches. The V gene's germline CDR1 is LNHDA and CDR2 SQIVND (reference sequence). The CDR3 spans 14 residues. DNA for the CDR3: TGTGCCAGTAGTGCACCGGGACAGGGCTACGAGCAGTACTTC. Amino acid sequence: CASSAPGQGYEQYF.